This T cell receptor beta chain was sequenced for a study of blood T cells in healthy people across ages. Next came a second PCR, run for about 6 to 12 cycles, which used a sample-barcoded 5' primer along with a J-beta primer mix. There were at least 2.5 million CDR3-containing paired-end reads obtained from each sample. TCRdb re-derived calls from the 5' RACE reads in MiXCR, one entry per CDR3 protein. The profile covers some 880,000 distinct CDR3 sequences, with 30% to 45% appearing a single time and 13% taken by the ten largest. V was shortened by 4 bases and J by 5 bases, with 15 bases between the two germline ends. The CDR3 totals 14 residues. Germline loops: CDR1 SGHKS, CDR2 YYEKEE (reference sequence). Study results and caveats: Samples with more naive T cells showed higher observed beta diversity.

Each sample yielded at least 7 million isolated PBMCs. Extractions gave at least 5.5 micrograms of total RNA per sample. Worth noting for this clonotype: Its antigen is currently unknown.

This clonotype originated in a man aged 18 to 35 in good health. Sequenced: blood. The chain joins TRBV5-5 to TRBJ2-5; D may correspond to TRBD1 or TRBD2 (5 bases each). The CDR3 is CASSNGLWGETQYF. As DNA, the CDR3 is TGTGCCAGCAGCAACGGACTTTGGGGGGAGACCCAGTACTTC. Together with reference TRBV5-5 and TRBJ2-5, the CDR3 gives the full variable domain: DAGVTQSPTHLIKTRGQQVTLRCSPISGHKSVSWYQQVLGQGPQFIFQYYEKEERGRGNFPDRFSARQFPNYSSELNVNALLLGDSALYLCASSNGLWGETQYFGPGTRLLVL.